There are many counts of the clone carrying this T cell receptor beta chain. The data were taken from a study of T cells in Graves' hyperthyroidism and ophthalmopathy. V was pared by 1 base and J by 2 bases, with 9 bases between. Per germline, CDR1 LGHDT and CDR2 YNNKEL (reference sequence). CDR3 length equals 16 residues. Template material for amplifying TCR beta CDR3 regions consisted of RNA transcripts. Researchers ran a first-round RT-PCR on the TCR CDR3 using the HTBI primer set. From the multiplex PCR reads, TCRdb called clonotypes with MiXCR, one entry per CDR3 protein. The sample lists a few hundred thousand distinct CDR3 sequences, 15% to 18% occurring once.

The V gene is TRBV3-1, the J gene TRBJ1-6; D unresolved. Sequencing input: blood. The clonotype was recovered from a woman in her 30s with Graves' hyperthyroidism. In DNA form, the CDR3 reads TGTGCCAGCAGCCAAGTGGGTCGCACCTATAATTCACCCCTCCACTTT. Encoded protein: CASSQVGRTYNSPLHF. The variable domain in full, completed from reference TRBV3-1 and TRBJ1-6, reads DTAVSQTPKYLVTQMGNDKSIKCEQNLGHDTMYWYKQDSKKFLKIMFSYNNKELIINETVPNRFSPKSPDKAHLNLHINSLELGDSAVYFCASSQVGRTYNSPLHFGNGTRLTVT.